These 15 T cell receptor beta chains originate from one sample sequenced in a study of blood T cell repertoires in COVID-19. Using immunoSEQ multiplex PCR, the repertoire was profiled, and TCRdb retains in-frame clones only, with some absent. The table has about 210,000 clones, around 90% seen once. Input material: peripheral blood. The receptor set was obtained from a young man with acute or convalescent COVID-19.

The CDR3 DNA sequence: TGTGCCAGCAGCACCAGAATCACCTGGCGGGATTCCTACAATGAGCAGTTCTTC. Translated, it gives CASSTRITWRDSYNEQFF. The genes are TRBV7-2 and TRBJ2-1; TRBD2 is a possible D gene (6 bases). Deletions cut 5 bases from V and 1 base from J, with 21 bases between. The germline V gene encodes CDR1 SGHTA and CDR2 FQGNSA. CDR3 length equals 18 residues. Filled out from reference TRBV7-2 and TRBJ2-1, the complete variable domain reads GAGVSQSPSNKVTEKGKDVELRCDPISGHTALYWYRQSLGQGLEFLIYFQGNSAPDKSGLPSDRFSAERTGGSVSTLTIQRTQQEDSAVYLCASSTRITWRDSYNEQFFGPGTRLTVL.

This clone is a singleton in its sample. This chain connects TRBV10-2 to TRBJ2-1, with D possibly TRBD1 on 6 matching bases. Germline V gene lookup returns CDR1 WSHSY and CDR2 SAAADI. The CDR3 runs 15 residues. V lost 5 bases to trimming and J lost 5 bases, with 16 bases between them. The CDR3 DNA reads TGCGCCAGCAGTAGAACACAGGGCGTCAACAATGAGCAGTTCTTC. Protein product: CASSRTQGVNNEQFF.

The chain employs TRBV4-1 and TRBJ1-2; perhaps TRBD1 as D (5 bases). The ends were cut back, 2 bases at V and 3 bases at J, with 13 bases in the middle. The length of the CDR3 is 15 residues. Germline CDR1 reads MGHRA; CDR2 reads YSYEKL. Here the CDR3 DNA reads TGCGCCAGCAGCCAAAAGTGGGGGACTGACTATGGCTACACCTTC. Amino acids: CASSQKWGTDYGYTF.

The chain couples TRBV5-1 to TRBJ1-1; 8 nucleotides agree with TRBD1. The trim removed 2 bases at V and 1 base at J, leaving 4 bases unmatched. From germline, CDR1 is SGHRS and CDR2 YFSETQ. The CDR3 contains 15 residues. The CDR3: CASSLRQGQNTEAFF. The DNA of the CDR3 is TGCGCCAGCAGCTTAAGACAGGGGCAGAACACTGAAGCTTTCTTT.

The gene calls are TRBV2 and TRBJ1-2; D gene uncertain. The germline gives CDR1 SNHLY, CDR2 FYNNEI. This CDR3 has 13 residues. Trimming took off 7 bases at V and 7 bases at J, with 16 bases between the two ends. The CDR3 loop is CASTEGPNRGYTF. CDR3 nucleotide sequence: TGTGCCAGCACCGAGGGCCCCAACCGTGGCTACACCTTC.

The genes are TRBV5-1 and TRBJ1-4, with a possible D match to TRBD1 (5 bases). V was trimmed by 0 bases and J by 7 bases, leaving 13 bases between them. CDR1 and CDR2 (germline): SGHRS, YFSETQ. This CDR3 is 15 amino acids long. The CDR3 region has the DNA TGCGCCAGCAGCTTGGTTCAGGGAGGCGGTGAAAAACTGTTTTTT. It encodes CASSLVQGGGEKLFF. Complete variable domain (other parts from reference TRBV5-1 and TRBJ1-4): KAGVTQTPRYLIKTRGQQVTLSCSPISGHRSVSWYQQTPGQGLQFLFEYFSETQRNKGNFPGRFSGRQFSNSRSEMNVSTLELGDSALYLCASSLVQGGGEKLFFGSGTQLSVL.

The chain employs TRBV2 and TRBJ2-1, with 7 bases aligning to TRBD1. CDR3 length equals 15 residues. The germline CDR1 and CDR2 sequences are SNHLY and FYNNEI. V shed 4 bases and J 9 bases; nucleotides not matched to a gene: 12. The CDR3 DNA is TGTGCCAGCAGTGCTACCGGACAGGTAAATAGTGAGCAGTTCTTC. Translation gives CASSATGQVNSEQFF.

The genes are TRBV2 and TRBJ2-3; D perhaps matches TRBD2 (5 bases). V was cut by 4 bases and J by 2 bases, with 13 bases left in between. The germline gives CDR1 SNHLY, CDR2 FYNNEI. The CDR3 runs 15 residues. The chain's CDR3 is CASSANGVHTDTQYF. The CDR3 nucleotides read TGTGCCAGCAGTGCTAACGGGGTCCACACAGATACGCAGTATTTT. Variable domain in full (rest from reference TRBV2 and TRBJ2-3): EPEVTQTPSHQVTQMGQEVILRCVPISNHLYFYWYRQILGQKVEFLVSFYNNEISEKSEIFDDQFSVERPDGSNFTLKIRSTKLEDSAMYFCASSANGVHTDTQYFGPGTRLTVL.

The rearrangement joins TRBV19 to TRBJ2-7; TRBD1 aligns across 8 bases. The J segment lost 7 bases and the V segment lost 8 bases, leaving 7 bases of the junction unmatched. CDR1 LNHDA and CDR2 SQIVND come from the germline V gene (reference sequence). The CDR3 spans 12 residues. CDR3 sequence: CASRQGSEEQYF. The CDR3 DNA follows: TGTGCCAGTCGACAGGGGTCGGAAGAGCAGTACTTC.

This rearrangement joins TRBV5-1 to TRBJ1-1; weak D call: TRBD1 (5 bases). CDR1 and CDR2 (germline): SGHRS, YFSETQ. The CDR3 sequence is 16 residues long. The V and J ends lost 0 bases and 0 bases respectively, with 12 bases between them. The CDR3 sequence: CASSLAPQELNTEAFF. CDR3 nucleotide sequence: TGCGCCAGCAGCTTGGCCCCACAGGAGTTGAACACTGAAGCTTTCTTT.

The chain recombines TRBV20-1 with TRBJ1-4; perhaps TRBD1 as D (6 bases). Trimming pared 3 bases from V and 4 bases from J, leaving 15 bases between. The germline CDR1 and CDR2 sequences are DFQATT and SNEGSKA (reference sequence). The CDR3 extends over 15 amino acids. The CDR3 spells CSASRQGGFNEKLFF. For the CDR3, the DNA is TGCAGTGCTAGTCGCCAAGGGGGTTTTAATGAAAAACTGTTTTTT.

CDR3 residues: CASSQESSGAYEQYF. The CDR3 region has the DNA TGTGCCAGCAGCCAAGAGTCTAGCGGGGCTTACGAGCAGTACTTC. This chain uses TRBV3-1 (or the pseudogene TRBV3-2) with TRBJ2-7; 9 positions agree with TRBD2. J was trimmed by 4 bases and V by 0 bases; bases with no gene match: 4. The CDR3 contains 15 residues. Germline-derived CDR1 and CDR2 are LGHDT and YNNKEL (reference sequence).

The genes are TRBV6-6 and TRBJ2-5; the D is unclear. V was trimmed by 6 bases and J by 1 base, leaving 24 bases between them. Germline CDR1 reads MNHNY; CDR2 reads SVGAGI (reference sequence). CDR3 length equals 18 residues. CDR3 region: CASRRNQIWLSGQETQYF. Here the CDR3 DNA reads TGTGCCAGCAGACGAAACCAAATCTGGCTCAGTGGCCAAGAGACCCAGTACTTC.

The chain uses TRBV10-2 and TRBJ2-7, with D tentatively TRBD1 (5 bases). The germline gives CDR1 WSHSY, CDR2 SAAADI. This CDR3 spans 14 amino acids. Deletions cut 6 bases from V and 2 bases from J, with 14 bases between. CDR3 sequence: CASRPTGTAYEQYF. As DNA, the CDR3 is TGCGCCAGCAGGCCTACAGGAACAGCCTACGAGCAGTACTTC.

The chain recombines TRBV24-1 with TRBJ2-3, with unresolved D. The length of the CDR3 is 12 residues. V lost 1 base and J 4 bases, leaving 2 bases between the germline ends. CDR1 and CDR2 from the germline V gene are KGHDR and SFDVKD. The chain's CDR3 is CATSDFADTQYF. The CDR3 DNA is TGTGCCACCAGTGATTTCGCAGATACGCAGTATTTT.